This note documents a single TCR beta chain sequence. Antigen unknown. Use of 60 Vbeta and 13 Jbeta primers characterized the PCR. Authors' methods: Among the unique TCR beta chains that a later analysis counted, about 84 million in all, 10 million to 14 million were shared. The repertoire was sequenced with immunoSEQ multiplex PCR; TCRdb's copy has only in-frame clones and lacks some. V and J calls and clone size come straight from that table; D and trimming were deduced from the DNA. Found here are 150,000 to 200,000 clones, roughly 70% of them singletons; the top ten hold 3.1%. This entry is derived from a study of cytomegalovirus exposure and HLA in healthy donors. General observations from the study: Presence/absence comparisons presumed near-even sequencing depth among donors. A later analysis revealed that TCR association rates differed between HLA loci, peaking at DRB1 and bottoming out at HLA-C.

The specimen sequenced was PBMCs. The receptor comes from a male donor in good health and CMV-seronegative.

CDR3 in DNA: TGTGCCAGCAGTACCCAGGGGCGTGAGCAGTTCTTC. Encoded protein: CASSTQGREQFF. The chain employs TRBV2 and TRBJ2-1; TRBD1 might be the D (6 bases). The CDR3 is 12 residues long. CDR1 is SNHLY, CDR2 FYNNEI, per germline. V was clipped by 5 bases and J by 9 bases, with 11 bases between them.